This T cell receptor beta chain came from a study of identifying expanded T cells in peripheral blood (dated by TCRdb to the late 2010s). With respect to the entire study: Technical replicates were generated by sequencing separate aliquots of the same genomic DNA pool, with four replicates compared pairwise. What the study reported, not specific to this receptor: Across all healthy-donor time intervals, the beta-binomial model significantly cut both the number of clones called differentially abundant and the false-positive rate. Variance in clone template counts between roughly two-week samples significantly increased with total template count across all healthy donors. The authors expected that over much longer intervals, such as months to years, biological variance in healthy repertoires might increase even further. The binomial model flagged 0.9 to 1.5 differentially abundant clones between technical replicates, compared with about 17 over around two weeks and 19 over four weeks.

Concerning this clone: Its antigen is not yet known. No clone much larger than this one lies a single base away; base qualities are absent.

The immunoSEQ Assay, which relies on bias-controlled multiplex PCR amplification of genomic DNA, was used to profile TCRbeta CDR3 regions. In the paper's pipeline: The absolute abundance of each unique TCRbeta CDR3 region was quantified after sequences were collapsed and filtered. Two models were used to test differential abundance: a binomial model (Fisher-equivalent) and a beta-binomial model that adds time-dependent variance fitted from healthy donors. Clones with fewer than 5 combined templates were removed, and a clone was called differentially abundant if the clone's Benjamini-Hochberg FDR was below 0.01. In the beta-binomial model, variance was expressed as a function of the total template count across the two samples, in the form v = (b*log(k)+a)^2. TCRdb holds this immuneACCESS table with in-frame rearrangements only. Some clones are missing; in checked studies, unresolved V genes explain under half, and the rest has no known cause. Clone size and the V and J calls come from that table; the DNA yielded D and trimming. A total of tens of thousands of clones appear in this sample, 88% of them only once. Of the sample, approximately 5% falls within the top ten clones.

The CDR3 covers 15 residues, taking in both the cysteine and the phenylalanine. Only the CDR3 DNA stays, 45 bases, in frame from base 1. Looking up the germline V gene yields CDR1 SGHDT and CDR2 YYEEEE. For this chain, trimming is 3 bases at the V end and 5 bases at the J end, and the number of junction bases without a gene match is 7. No immune events, such as infections, were documented for the healthy donors during the collection period. Time-dependent variance in a beta-binomial model of T-cell clone differential abundance was calibrated using healthy-donor blood repertoires as a training cohort. The training cohort was composed of 10 or so healthy donors, 3 female and 7 male. Donor ages ranged from 29 to 64 years, with an average of around 45 years. Whole blood was collected from each healthy donor at three time points spaced two weeks apart and obtained from a commercial supplier. For immunosequencing, genomic DNA was extracted from unsorted whole blood.

The sequence was obtained from a person aged 18 to 69 in good health. The rearranged chain carries TRBV5-6 and TRBJ2-1, with TRBD2 identical over 8 junction bases. The specimen was blood. The CDR3: CASSSGLASNNEQFF. The DNA sequence reads TGTGCCAGCAGCTCCGGACTAGCTTCAAACAATGAGCAGTTCTTC.